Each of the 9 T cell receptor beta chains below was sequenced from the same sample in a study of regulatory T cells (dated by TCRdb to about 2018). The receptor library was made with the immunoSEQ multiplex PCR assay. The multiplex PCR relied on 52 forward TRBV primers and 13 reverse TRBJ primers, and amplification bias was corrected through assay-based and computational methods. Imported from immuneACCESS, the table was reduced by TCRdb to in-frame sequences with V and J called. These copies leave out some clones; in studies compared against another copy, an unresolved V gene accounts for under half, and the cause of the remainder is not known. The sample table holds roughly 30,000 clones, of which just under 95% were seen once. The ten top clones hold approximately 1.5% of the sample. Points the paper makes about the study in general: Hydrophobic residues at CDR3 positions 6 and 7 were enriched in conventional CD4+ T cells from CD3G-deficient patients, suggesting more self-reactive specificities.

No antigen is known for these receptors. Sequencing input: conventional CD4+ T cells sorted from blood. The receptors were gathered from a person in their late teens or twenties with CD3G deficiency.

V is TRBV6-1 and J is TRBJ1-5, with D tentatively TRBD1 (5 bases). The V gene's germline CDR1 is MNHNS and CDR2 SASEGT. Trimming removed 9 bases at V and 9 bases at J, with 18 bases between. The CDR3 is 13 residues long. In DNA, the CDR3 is TGTGCCAGTCAGGGTAACCAGTTTAGGCCCCAGCATTTT. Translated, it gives CASQGNQFRPQHF.

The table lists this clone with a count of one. CDR3 coding DNA: TGTGCCAGCTCAAGGGGCAGGAGCTCTGGGGCCAACGTCCTGACTTTC. This sequence encodes CASSRGRSSGANVLTF. V is TRBV18 and J is TRBJ2-6, with D tentatively TRBD1 (5 bases). The CDR3 covers 16 residues. V lost 5 bases and J 0 bases, leaving 11 bases between the germline ends. Germline V gene sequence: CDR1 KGHSH, CDR2 LQKENI.

The CDR3 protein is CASSERGHYYNSPLHF. The CDR3 region has the DNA TGTGCCAGCAGTGAACGCGGACACTATTATAATTCACCCCTCCACTTT. The V call is TRBV6-1, the J call TRBJ1-6; weak D call: TRBD1 (5 bases). Germline CDR1 is MNHNS and CDR2 is SASEGT. The V and J ends lost 2 bases and 4 bases respectively, with 12 bases between them. This CDR3 has 16 amino acids.

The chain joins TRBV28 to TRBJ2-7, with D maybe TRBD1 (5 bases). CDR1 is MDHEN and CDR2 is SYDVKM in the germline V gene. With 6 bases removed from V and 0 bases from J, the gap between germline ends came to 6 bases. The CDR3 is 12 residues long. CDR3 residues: CASRGVSYEQYF. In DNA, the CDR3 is TGTGCCAGCAGAGGGGTCTCCTACGAGCAGTACTTC.

CDR3 coding DNA: TGCGCCAGCAGCTCGCCTTACGATCCTCAAGAGACCCAGTACTTC. Its protein product is CASSSPYDPQETQYF. This rearrangement joins TRBV5-1 to TRBJ2-5, with D unclear. The CDR3 totals 15 residues. Trimming shortened V by 3 bases and J by 2 bases, and 14 bases separated the two germline ends. Germline loops: CDR1 SGHRS, CDR2 YFSETQ.

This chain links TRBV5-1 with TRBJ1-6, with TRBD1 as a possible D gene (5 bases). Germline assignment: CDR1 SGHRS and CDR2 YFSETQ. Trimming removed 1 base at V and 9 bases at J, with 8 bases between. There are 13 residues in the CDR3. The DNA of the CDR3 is TGCGCCAGCAGCTTGACCCAGGGTTCACCCCTCCACTTT. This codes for CASSLTQGSPLHF. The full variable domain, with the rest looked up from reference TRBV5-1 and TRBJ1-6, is KAGVTQTPRYLIKTRGQQVTLSCSPISGHRSVSWYQQTPGQGLQFLFEYFSETQRNKGNFPGRFSGRQFSNSRSEMNVSTLELGDSALYLCASSLTQGSPLHFGNGTRLTVT.

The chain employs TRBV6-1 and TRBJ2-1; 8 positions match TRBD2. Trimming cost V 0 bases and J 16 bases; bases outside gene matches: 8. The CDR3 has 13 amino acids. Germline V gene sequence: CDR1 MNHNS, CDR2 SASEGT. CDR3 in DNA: TGTGCCAGCAGTGAAGCTCGGGGGACTAGGACTTTCTTC. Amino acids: CASSEARGTRTFF.

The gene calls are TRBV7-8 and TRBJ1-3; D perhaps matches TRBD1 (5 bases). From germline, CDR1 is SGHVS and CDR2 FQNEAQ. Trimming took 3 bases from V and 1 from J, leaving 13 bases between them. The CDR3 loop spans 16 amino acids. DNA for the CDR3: TGTGCCAGCAGCTTTTCCGCGGGACCGTCTGGAAACACCATATATTTT. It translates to CASSFSAGPSGNTIYF.

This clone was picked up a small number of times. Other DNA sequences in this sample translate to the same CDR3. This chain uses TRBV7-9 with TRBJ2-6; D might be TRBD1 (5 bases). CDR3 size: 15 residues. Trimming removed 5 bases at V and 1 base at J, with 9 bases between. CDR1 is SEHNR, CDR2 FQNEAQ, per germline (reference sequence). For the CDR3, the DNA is TGTGCCAGCAGCCCCCGGACATCTGGGGCCAACGTCCTGACTTTC. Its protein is CASSPRTSGANVLTF. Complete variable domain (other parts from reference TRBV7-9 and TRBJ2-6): DTGVSQNPRHKITKRGQNVTFRCDPISEHNRLYWYRQTLGQGPEFLTYFQNEAQLEKSRLLSDRFSAERPKGSFSTLEIQRTEQGDSAMYLCASSPRTSGANVLTFGAGSRLTVL.